This T cell receptor beta chain is from a study of CD8 T cells in Susac syndrome. Whole-study context: Intravenous immunoglobulin alone or corticosteroids were being given to patients with Susac syndrome at blood draw, unless they were therapy-naive.

It was with random hexamers that about 0.45 to 1 ug RNA was reverse transcribed. The immunoSEQ assay covered 54 Vbeta and 13 Jbeta segments for CDR3. A single record per CDR3 protein comes from TCRdb applying MiXCR to the immunoSEQ multiplex PCR reads. The data show just over 150,000 distinct CDR3 sequences, around 95% seen once. Germline V gene sequence: CDR1 LGHDT, CDR2 YNNKEL (reference sequence). The CDR3 loop spans 12 amino acids. Trimming took 5 bases from V and 7 from J, leaving 9 bases between them. Susac syndrome patients met recently defined diagnostic criteria for definite or probable disease. FACS was used to enrich TEMRA cells, whereas the CD8+ and CD4+ T cells were obtained by negative isolation.

Source material: CD4+ T cells from PBMCs. The TCR sequence derives from a human donor with Susac syndrome. The genes are TRBV3-1 and TRBJ2-1; no firm D call. In DNA, the CDR3 is TGTGCCAGCAGCTCACGGAGAAATGAGCAGTTCTTC. Translation gives CASSSRRNEQFF.